A single sample is the source of the 12 T cell receptor beta chains below, sequenced in a study of T cell responses to AZD1222 COVID-19 vaccine. Profiled with immunoSEQ multiplex PCR; TCRdb holds only in-frame clones, not every one. This table holds 95,000 to 150,000 clones, around 89% found once. The sequenced sample was peripheral blood, obtained on day 0 of AZD1222 vaccination. These receptors were obtained from an adult in good health.

CDR3 sequence: CASSLYRDTWSPLHF. The CDR3 nucleotides read TGTGCCAGCAGCTTGTACAGGGACACCTGGTCACCCCTCCACTTT. The chain joins TRBV5-6 to TRBJ1-6, with D tentatively TRBD1 (6 bases). Germline V gene data show CDR1 as SGHDT and CDR2 as YYEEEE. The CDR3 runs 15 residues. Trimming shortened V by 1 base and J by 10 bases, and 15 bases separated the two germline ends.

The chain joins TRBV6-2 or TRBV6-3 to TRBJ2-2; TRBD1 agrees at 8 bases. The trim removed 5 bases at V and 1 base at J, leaving 6 bases unmatched. The germline V gene encodes CDR1 MNHEY and CDR2 SVGEGT. The CDR3 covers 16 residues. CDR3 protein: CASSTYRGENTGELFF. The CDR3 bases are TGTGCCAGCAGTACCTACAGGGGGGAGAACACCGGGGAGCTGTTTTTT.

The chain couples TRBV7-8 to TRBJ1-2; 7 bases align to TRBD1. Looked up from germline, CDR1 is SGHVS and CDR2 is FQNEAQ. V trimming: 1 base; J trimming: 2 bases; junction bases outside the gene matches: 22. CDR3 size: 21 residues. The CDR3 here is CASSLGFLGEQGERNNYGYTF. The CDR3 coding sequence is TGTGCCAGCAGCTTAGGGTTTTTGGGTGAGCAGGGGGAGCGAAACAACTATGGCTACACCTTC.

The rearrangement links TRBV18 to TRBJ1-4, with D hard to call. The CDR3 length is 14 residues. Germline CDR1 reads KGHSH; CDR2 reads LQKENI. The V and J ends lost 4 bases and 3 bases respectively, with 9 bases between them. The CDR3 DNA sequence: TGTGCCAGCTCACAGACGGCGGCTAATGAAAAACTGTTTTTT. It specifies CASSQTAANEKLFF.

This clone was seen a few times. Other DNA sequences in this specimen translate into the identical CDR3. The chain couples TRBV4-1 to TRBJ2-5; 9 nucleotides match TRBD2. The V gene end was trimmed by 0 bases and the J gene end by 1 base; junction bases not matched to a gene: 12. Germline-derived CDR1 and CDR2 are MGHRA and YSYEKL. CDR3 length: 19 residues. CDR3: CASSQEPGGLAGLQETQYF. CDR3 sequence (DNA): TGCGCCAGCAGCCAAGAGCCGGGAGGGCTAGCGGGGCTCCAAGAGACCCAGTACTTC.

The V call is TRBV5-8, the J call TRBJ2-1; 7 nucleotides align to TRBD1. Trimming at V came to 4 bases and at J to 7 bases, leaving 5 bases not matched to a gene. Germline CDR1 and CDR2: SGHTS and YDEGEE. The CDR3 length is 13 residues. DNA of the CDR3: TGTGCCAGCAGCACGCAGACAGGGAATGAGCAGTTCTTC. Its translation is CASSTQTGNEQFF.

The sample holds a few counts of this clone. The V call is TRBV7-2, the J call TRBJ2-7; perhaps TRBD1 as D (7 bases). The V end lost 4 bases, the J end lost 7 bases, and 17 bases lay between the germline ends. The CDR3 sequence is 14 residues long. CDR1 and CDR2 (germline): SGHTA, FQGNSA. The CDR3 DNA follows: TGTGCCAGCAGCTGGGGGGACAGCTTTCGGGAGCAGTACTTC. Protein sequence: CASSWGDSFREQYF.

In its sample, this clone was seen once. The chain employs TRBV19 and TRBJ2-2; tentative D call: TRBD2 (5 bases). This CDR3 contains 15 residues. CDR1 and CDR2 (germline): LNHDA, SQIVND (reference sequence). The ends were cut back, 3 bases at V and 1 base at J, with 9 bases in the middle. DNA for the CDR3: TGTGCCAGTAGTATCCTGGACTGGAACACCGGGGAGCTGTTTTTT. Protein sequence: CASSILDWNTGELFF. Full variable domain (rest looked up from reference TRBV19 and TRBJ2-2): DGGITQSPKYLFRKEGQNVTLSCEQNLNHDAMYWYRQDPGQGLRLIYYSQIVNDFQKGDIAEGYSVSREKKESFPLTVTSAQKNPTAFYLCASSILDWNTGELFFGEGSRLTVL.

The chain combines TRBV7-9 with TRBJ2-3, with no clear D. The CDR3 is 14 residues long. V lost 6 bases and J 2 bases, leaving 12 bases between the germline ends. Germline values: CDR1 SEHNR, CDR2 FQNEAQ (reference sequence). CDR3 sequence: CASRAGSATDTQYF. CDR3 bases: TGTGCCAGCAGGGCCGGGTCAGCCACAGATACGCAGTATTTT.

The V call is TRBV19, the J call TRBJ1-4; D possibly corresponds to TRBD1 (5 bases). V shed 5 bases and J shed 0 bases, with 10 bases lying between them. Germline assignment: CDR1 LNHDA and CDR2 SQIVND (reference sequence). There are 15 residues in the CDR3. CDR3 DNA: TGTGCCAGTAGTGGGACGGACGCAACTAATGAAAAACTGTTTTTT. Amino acid sequence: CASSGTDATNEKLFF.

In its sample, this clone was seen once. The V and J genes are TRBV7-2 and TRBJ2-3; maybe TRBD2 (6 bases). The germline V gene has CDR1 SGHTA and CDR2 FQGNSA. V lost 6 bases and J lost 10, with 14 bases in between. There are 12 residues in the CDR3. CDR3 nucleotide sequence: TGTGCCAGCAGGTCAGAGTGGGAGGCGCAGTATTTT. Its translation is CASRSEWEAQYF.

The rearrangement uses TRBV7-2 and TRBJ1-2; 8 nucleotides match TRBD1. The CDR3 has 15 amino acids. The germline CDR1 and CDR2 sequences are SGHTA and FQGNSA. The junction had 11 bases not matched to a gene; V was cut back by 7 bases and J by 4 bases. CDR3: CASNEGTGGFYGYTF. The CDR3 DNA reads TGTGCCAGCAACGAAGGGACAGGTGGATTCTATGGCTACACCTTC.